Each of the 8 T cell receptor beta chains below was sequenced from the same sample in a study of vaccination and CD4 T cells after COVID-19. A single record per CDR3 protein comes from TCRdb applying MiXCR to the PCR reads. The data contain some 18,000 distinct CDR3 sequences, 60% to 80% of them singletons. Specimen: CD4+ T cells from blood, collected before SARS-CoV-2 vaccination. The receptor source for this set is a human donor who had recovered from COVID-19.

This chain uses TRBV20-1 with TRBJ1-5, with a weak D call TRBD1 (6 bases). Per germline, CDR1 DFQATT and CDR2 SNEGSKA (reference sequence). Trimming stripped 5 bases from V and 10 bases from J, with 12 bases between. CDR3 length: 11 residues. In DNA, the CDR3 is TGCAGTGCTGGGGGGGCAAGACCCCAGCATTTT. Its translation is CSAGGARPQHF.

The rearrangement links TRBV10-3 to TRBJ2-3, with no clear D. V was trimmed by 2 bases and J by 1 base, leaving 4 bases between them. The V gene's germline CDR1 is ENHRY and CDR2 SYGVKD. The CDR3 totals 13 residues. CDR3 loop: CAISEGRTDTQYF. The CDR3 bases are TGTGCCATCAGTGAGGGCCGCACAGATACGCAGTATTTT.

V and J are TRBV7-9 and TRBJ2-2; unclear D gene. The V gene lost 3 bases and the J gene lost 8 bases, with 7 bases spanning the gap. Germline CDR1 and CDR2: SEHNR and FQNEAQ (reference sequence). The CDR3 consists of 12 residues. Here the CDR3 reads CASSFVAGELFF. CDR3 nucleotides: TGTGCCAGCAGCTTCGTCGCGGGGGAGCTGTTTTTT.

The CDR3 region has the DNA TGTGCCAGCAGAACCGGGACAGGCTTATACAATGAGCAGTTCTTC. It codes for CASRTGTGLYNEQFF. The rearrangement links TRBV28 to TRBJ2-1, with 8 positions matching TRBD1. V dropped 6 bases and J dropped 4; count of bases not matched to a gene: 8. The germline V gene has CDR1 MDHEN and CDR2 SYDVKM. The length of the CDR3 is 15 residues.

The chain couples TRBV10-3 to TRBJ2-5; D is unclear. Trimming removed 0 bases from V and 1 base from J, with 6 bases in between. The CDR3 extends over 14 amino acids. Germline CDR1 ENHRY, CDR2 SYGVKD. In DNA form, the CDR3 reads TGTGCCATCAGTGAGTCGGGGTCCCAAGAGACCCAGTACTTC. It is translated as CAISESGSQETQYF.

The chain is built from TRBV20-1 and TRBJ2-7, with 7 bases lining up with TRBD1. Unmatched junction bases numbered 10, after V lost 4 bases and J lost 7 bases. Germline V lookup: CDR1 DFQATT, CDR2 SNEGSKA (reference sequence). This CDR3 contains 13 residues. In nucleotides, the CDR3 is TGCAGTGCTAACCCGGGACAGCCTCTGGAGCAGTACTTC. Translated, it gives CSANPGQPLEQYF.

The V and J genes are TRBV4-1 and TRBJ1-2, with D unclear. CDR1 MGHRA and CDR2 YSYEKL come from the germline V gene. The CDR3 spans 13 residues. Trimming removed 1 base from V and 3 bases from J, with 6 bases in between. The CDR3, as DNA: TGCGCCAGCAGCCAAGCTGGAGACTATGGCTACACCTTC. Encoded protein: CASSQAGDYGYTF.

This clonotype was observed a single time. The chain carries TRBV4-1 and TRBJ2-5; D possibly corresponds to TRBD1 (6 bases). Germline V gene data show CDR1 as MGHRA and CDR2 as YSYEKL. Trimming removed 1 base from V and 4 bases from J, with 10 bases in between. The CDR3 covers 14 residues. CDR3 coding DNA: TGCGCCAGCAGCCAAGGTTGGGGGCCAGAGACCCAGTACTTC. This gives the protein CASSQGWGPETQYF.